This T cell receptor beta chain came from a study of T-cell reconstitution after alpha-beta-depleted transplantation in children. Whole-study results and caveats: By one year post-transplant, T-cell counts and diversity largely arose from T cells that were newly produced. The origin of alpha-beta T cells about two months after transplant was reportedly several hundred expanded graft clones.

V gave up 5 bases and J gave up 4 bases; unmatched junction bases: 2. CDR3 length: 14 residues. This clonotype was detected ten times or more. Its matching antigen is unknown. Preparation of the TCRbeta library involved a method that used unique molecular identifiers. TCRdb processed the PCR reads anew with MiXCR; each CDR3 protein has one entry. The profile shows 250,000 to 300,000 distinct CDR3 sequences, around 9.1% of them singletons. This specimen consisted of PBMCs, obtained before TCRalphabeta/CD19-depleted stem cell transplant. The TCR was taken from a boy younger than two with acute myeloid leukemia, due to receive a stem cell transplant. The J gene is TRBJ2-1, the V gene TRBV12-3 or TRBV12-4; 10 positions agree with TRBD1. The CDR3 loop is CASSAGQGYNEQFF. The DNA for the CDR3 is TGTGCCAGCAGTGCGGGACAGGGGTACAATGAGCAGTTCTTC.